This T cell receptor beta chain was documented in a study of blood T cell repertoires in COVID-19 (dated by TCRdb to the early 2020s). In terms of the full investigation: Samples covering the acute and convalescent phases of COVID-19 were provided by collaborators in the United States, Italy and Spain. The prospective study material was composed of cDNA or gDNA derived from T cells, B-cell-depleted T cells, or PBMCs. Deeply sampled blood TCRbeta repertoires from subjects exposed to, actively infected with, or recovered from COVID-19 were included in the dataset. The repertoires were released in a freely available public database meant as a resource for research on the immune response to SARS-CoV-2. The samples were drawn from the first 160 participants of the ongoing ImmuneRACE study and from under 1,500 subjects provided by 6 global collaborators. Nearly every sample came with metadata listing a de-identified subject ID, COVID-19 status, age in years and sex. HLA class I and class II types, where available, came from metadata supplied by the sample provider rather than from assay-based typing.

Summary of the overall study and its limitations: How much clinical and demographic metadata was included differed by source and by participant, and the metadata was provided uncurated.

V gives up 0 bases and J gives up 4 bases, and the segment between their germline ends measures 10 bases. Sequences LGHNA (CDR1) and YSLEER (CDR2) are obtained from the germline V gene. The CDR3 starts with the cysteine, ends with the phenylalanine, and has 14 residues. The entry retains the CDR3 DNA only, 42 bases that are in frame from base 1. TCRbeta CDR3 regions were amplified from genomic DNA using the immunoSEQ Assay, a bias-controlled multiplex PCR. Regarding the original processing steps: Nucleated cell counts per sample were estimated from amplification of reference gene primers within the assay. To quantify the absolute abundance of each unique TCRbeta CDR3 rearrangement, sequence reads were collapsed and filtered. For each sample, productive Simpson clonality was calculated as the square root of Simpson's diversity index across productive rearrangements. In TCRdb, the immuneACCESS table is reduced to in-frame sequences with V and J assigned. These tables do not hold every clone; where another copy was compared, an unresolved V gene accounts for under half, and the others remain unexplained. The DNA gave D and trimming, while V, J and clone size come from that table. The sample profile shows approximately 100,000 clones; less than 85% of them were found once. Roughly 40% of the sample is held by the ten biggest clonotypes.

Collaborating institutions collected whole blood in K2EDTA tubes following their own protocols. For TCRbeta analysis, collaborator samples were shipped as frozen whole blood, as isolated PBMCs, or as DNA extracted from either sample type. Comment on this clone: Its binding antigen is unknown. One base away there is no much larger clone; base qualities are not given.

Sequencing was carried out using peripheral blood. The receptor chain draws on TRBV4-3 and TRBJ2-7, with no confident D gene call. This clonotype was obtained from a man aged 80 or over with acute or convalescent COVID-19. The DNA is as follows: TGCGCCAGCAGCCAAGATTGGAGCCGGTACGAGCAGTACTTC. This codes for CASSQDWSRYEQYF.